What follows are 8 T cell receptor beta chains derived from one specimen sequenced in a study of graft-versus-host responses after intestinal transplantation. The table came from immunoSEQ multiplex PCR; TCRdb's copy has only in-frame clones and leaves some out. The sample gives 50,000 to 75,000 clones, around 93% of which show up once; more than 0.3% is in the top ten. These TCRs' antigens remain unknown. This sample comprised unstimulated CD4+ T cells sorted from spleen or lymph node cells, obtained before transplant. The receptors derive from a human donor who was the organ donor for an intestinal transplant.

The chain uses TRBV5-4 and TRBJ1-3, with 7 bases aligning to TRBD1. Germline V gives CDR1 SGHNT, CDR2 YYREEE (reference sequence). The trim removed 1 base at V and 2 bases at J, leaving 0 bases unmatched. The CDR3 runs 14 residues. CDR3 in DNA: TGTGCCAGCAGCTTGACAGGGGCTGGAAACACCATATATTTT. This codes for CASSLTGAGNTIYF.

This chain connects TRBV7-2 to TRBJ2-2; TRBD1 or TRBD2 may be the D gene (5 bases each). CDR1 SGHTA and CDR2 FQGNSA come from the germline V gene. There are 15 residues in the CDR3. The V and J ends lost 4 bases and 4 bases respectively, with 13 bases between them. CDR3 sequence (DNA): TGTGCCAGCAGCTCGCAGGCGAGGGGCACCGGGGAGCTGTTTTTT. This codes for CASSSQARGTGELFF. Complete variable domain (other parts from reference TRBV7-2 and TRBJ2-2): GAGVSQSPSNKVTEKGKDVELRCDPISGHTALYWYRQSLGQGLEFLIYFQGNSAPDKSGLPSDRFSAERTGGSVSTLTIQRTQQEDSAVYLCASSSQARGTGELFFGEGSRLTVL.

The chain combines TRBV13 with TRBJ2-1; 9 bases map to TRBD2. The CDR3 sequence is 14 residues long. CDR1 is PRHDT and CDR2 is FYEKMQ in the germline V gene (reference sequence). The J segment lost 3 bases and the V segment lost 6 bases, leaving 3 bases of the junction unmatched. Here the CDR3 DNA reads TGTGCCAGCAGAAGAGCGGGGGGCTACAATGAGCAGTTCTTC. This sequence encodes CASRRAGGYNEQFF.

The J gene is TRBJ1-1, the V gene TRBV7-2; D is unclear. Germline CDR1 is SGHTA and CDR2 is FQGNSA. This CDR3 has 14 residues. Trimming took off 5 bases at V and 3 bases at J, with 13 bases between the two ends. CDR3 residues: CASSPAGRYTEAFF. In nucleotides, the CDR3 is TGTGCCAGCAGCCCGGCCGGACGTTACACTGAAGCTTTCTTT.

The chain couples TRBV5-4 to TRBJ1-2; 7 bases agree with TRBD1. Trimming removed 5 bases from V and 8 bases from J; junction bases left unmatched: 12. The CDR3 covers 14 residues. Germline V gene sequence: CDR1 SGHNT, CDR2 YYREEE (reference sequence). CDR3 protein: CASSSKTGIVGYTF. The CDR3 region has the DNA TGTGCCAGCAGTTCCAAGACAGGGATCGTCGGCTACACCTTC.

In its sample, this clone was seen once. The V and J genes are TRBV7-2 and TRBJ2-5; 10 nucleotides line up with TRBD2. The V segment lost 4 bases and the J segment 7 bases; nucleotides outside the gene matches: 12. The CDR3 consists of 16 residues. Germline loops: CDR1 SGHTA, CDR2 FQGNSA. Here the CDR3 DNA reads TGTGCCAGCAGCTCCCGCAGGGCTAGCGGGGGAGGGACCCAGTACTTC. Its translation is CASSSRRASGGGTQYF.

The J gene is TRBJ2-1, the V gene TRBV6-5, with 9 bases lining up with TRBD2. The V segment lost 0 bases and the J segment 7 bases; nucleotides outside the gene matches: 7. Germline loops: CDR1 MNHEY, CDR2 SVGAGI. The CDR3 covers 16 residues. CDR3 bases: TGTGCCAGCAGTTACTCGGCGCGGGGGGGCAATAATGAGCAGTTCTTC. This sequence encodes CASSYSARGGNNEQFF.

This sequence joins TRBV5-1 and TRBJ2-3; TRBD2 matches 8 bases. The germline V gene has CDR1 SGHRS and CDR2 YFSETQ. J was trimmed by 0 bases and V by 4 bases; bases with no gene match: 1. The length of the CDR3 is 14 residues. The CDR3: CASSAGGSTDTQYF. As DNA, the CDR3 is TGCGCCAGCAGCGCGGGGGGTAGCACAGATACGCAGTATTTT.